Sequencing of this T cell receptor beta chain was carried out in a study of low-dose radiotherapy and immunotherapy resistance in tumors. Study overall: Aspirin 300 mg was given orally each day for four cycles from cycle 1 day 1.

This clonotype has only one observation. Covering alpha and beta chains, TRAV- and TRBV-specific primers were used for the first-strand cDNA. TCR amplification involved 20 PCR cycles with a constant-region primer and V-primer adapter. Isolated mRNA underwent amplification by in vitro transcription. From the reads, TCRdb called clonotypes with MiXCR, one entry per CDR3 protein. The sample lists some 60,000 distinct CDR3 sequences; more than 25% were seen once. Trimming cost V 6 bases and J 9 bases; bases outside gene matches: 9. Per germline, CDR1 MDHEN and CDR2 SYDVKM. There are 14 residues in the CDR3. Stated time point: before trial treatment. Treatment combined nivolumab, ipilimumab, aspirin, low-dose cyclophosphamide and low-dose radiotherapy in a dose-escalation trial.

The material sequenced was PBMCs, taken before treatment. The V call is TRBV28, the J call TRBJ2-1; 9 bases match TRBD2. The origin of this receptor is a male donor with rectosigmoid adenocarcinoma. CDR3 residues: CASSNGLAGSEQFF. DNA of the CDR3: TGTGCCAGCAGCAACGGCCTAGCGGGATCTGAGCAGTTCTTC. The full variable domain, its missing parts supplied by reference TRBV28 and TRBJ2-1, is DVKVTQSSRYLVKRTGEKVFLECVQDMDHENMFWYRQDPGLGLRLIYFSYDVKMKEKGDIPEGYSVSREKKERFSLILESASTNQTSMYLCASSNGLAGSEQFFGPGTRLTVL.